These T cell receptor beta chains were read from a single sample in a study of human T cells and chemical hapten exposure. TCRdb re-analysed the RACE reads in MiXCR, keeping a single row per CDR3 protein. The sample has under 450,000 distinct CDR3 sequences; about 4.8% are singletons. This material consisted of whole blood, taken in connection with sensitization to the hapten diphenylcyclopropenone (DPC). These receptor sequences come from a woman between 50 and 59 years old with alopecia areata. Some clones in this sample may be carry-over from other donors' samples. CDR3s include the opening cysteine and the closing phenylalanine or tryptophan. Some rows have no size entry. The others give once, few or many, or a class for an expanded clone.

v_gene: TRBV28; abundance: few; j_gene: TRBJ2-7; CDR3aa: CASSSGSGSSYEQYF
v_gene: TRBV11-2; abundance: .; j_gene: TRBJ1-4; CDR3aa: CASSLDRGAYEKLFF
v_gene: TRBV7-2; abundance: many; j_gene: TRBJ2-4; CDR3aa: CASSLPGSKNIQYF
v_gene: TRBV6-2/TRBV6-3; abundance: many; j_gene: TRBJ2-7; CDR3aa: CASSFRQIYEQYF
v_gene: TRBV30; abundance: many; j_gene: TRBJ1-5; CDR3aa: CAYTGPGNQPQHF
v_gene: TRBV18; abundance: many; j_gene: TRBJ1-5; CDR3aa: CASSPRDDNQPQHF
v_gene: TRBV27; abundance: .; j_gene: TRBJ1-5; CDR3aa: CASSLKGEGQPQHF
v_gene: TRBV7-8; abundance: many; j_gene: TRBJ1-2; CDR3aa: CASSLGLQGPRGYTF
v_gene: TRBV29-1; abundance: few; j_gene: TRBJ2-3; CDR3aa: CSGDRGGDTQYF
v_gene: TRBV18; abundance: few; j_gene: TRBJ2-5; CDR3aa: CASSPPDDLETQYF
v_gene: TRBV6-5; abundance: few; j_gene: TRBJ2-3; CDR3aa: CASTGTGVDTQYF
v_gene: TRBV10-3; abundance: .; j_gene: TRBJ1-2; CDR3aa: CAISYPGQGWADGYTF
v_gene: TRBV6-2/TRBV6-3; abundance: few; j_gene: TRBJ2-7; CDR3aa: CASIFRTSGSYEQYF
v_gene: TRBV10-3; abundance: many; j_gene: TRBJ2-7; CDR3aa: CAISLNEGSYEQYF
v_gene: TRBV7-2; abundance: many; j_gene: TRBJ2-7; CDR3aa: CASSKRTSGVSSYEQYF
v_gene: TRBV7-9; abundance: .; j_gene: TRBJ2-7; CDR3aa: CASSSTGLAGAHEQYF
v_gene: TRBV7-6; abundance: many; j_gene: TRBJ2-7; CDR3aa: CASSSLPTGRGDEQYF
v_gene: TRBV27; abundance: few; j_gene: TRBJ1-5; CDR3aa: CASGNRGTNQPQHF
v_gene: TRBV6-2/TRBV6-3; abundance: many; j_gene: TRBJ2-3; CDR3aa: CASSVPTASPGLGTQYF
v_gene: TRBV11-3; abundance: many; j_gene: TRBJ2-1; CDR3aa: CASSLDSRVVPNNEQFF
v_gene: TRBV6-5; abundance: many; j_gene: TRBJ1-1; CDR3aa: CASSFTNTEAFF
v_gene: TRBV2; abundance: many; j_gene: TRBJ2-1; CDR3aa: CASSDARGSSYNEQFF
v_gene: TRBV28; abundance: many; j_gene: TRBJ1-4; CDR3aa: CASSLRGELTNEKLFF
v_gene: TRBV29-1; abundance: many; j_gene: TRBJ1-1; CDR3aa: CSVEDLGSRGNTEAFF
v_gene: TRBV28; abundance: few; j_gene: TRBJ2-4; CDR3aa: CASSYRTTGGDIQYF
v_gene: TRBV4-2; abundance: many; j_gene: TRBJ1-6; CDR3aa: CASSRMTGSDSPLHF
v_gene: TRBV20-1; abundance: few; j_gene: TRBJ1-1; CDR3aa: CSARGGGRDTEAFF
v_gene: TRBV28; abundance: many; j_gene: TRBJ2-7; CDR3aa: CASSSTGGMDEQYF
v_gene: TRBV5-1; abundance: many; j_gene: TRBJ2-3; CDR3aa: CASSPGLAGAGSTDTQYF
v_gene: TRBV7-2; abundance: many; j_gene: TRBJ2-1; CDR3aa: CASSPNEQFF
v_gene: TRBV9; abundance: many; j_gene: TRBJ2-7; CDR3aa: CASSVGPGPLYEQYF
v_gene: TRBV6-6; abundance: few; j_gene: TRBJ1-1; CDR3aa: CASSYSSLSTVEAFF
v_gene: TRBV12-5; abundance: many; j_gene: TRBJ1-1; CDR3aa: CASDPLTGGVEAFF
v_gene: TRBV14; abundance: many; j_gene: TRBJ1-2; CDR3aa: CASSRLRAGGDYGYTF
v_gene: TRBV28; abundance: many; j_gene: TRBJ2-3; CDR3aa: CASNPLGVIDTQYF
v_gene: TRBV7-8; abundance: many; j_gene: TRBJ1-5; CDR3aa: CASSPPIVGNQPQHF
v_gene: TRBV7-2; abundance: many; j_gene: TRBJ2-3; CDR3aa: CASSLRRGGADTQYF
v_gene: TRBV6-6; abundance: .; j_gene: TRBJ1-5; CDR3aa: CASSPKGLSNQPQHF
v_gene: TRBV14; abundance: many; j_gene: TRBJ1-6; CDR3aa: CASSQDRDSYNSPLHF
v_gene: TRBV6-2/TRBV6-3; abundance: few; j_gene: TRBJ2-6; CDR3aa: CASTTPGRGWPSLVSNVLTF
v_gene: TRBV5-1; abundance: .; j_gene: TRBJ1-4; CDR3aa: CASSSFGGPSTNEKLFF
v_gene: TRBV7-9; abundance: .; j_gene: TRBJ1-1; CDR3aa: CASSFEQQNTEAFF
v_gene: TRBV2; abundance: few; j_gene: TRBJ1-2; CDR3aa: CASRELDRGYGYTF
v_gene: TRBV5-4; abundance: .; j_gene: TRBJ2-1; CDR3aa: CASSLAGLAGDEQFF
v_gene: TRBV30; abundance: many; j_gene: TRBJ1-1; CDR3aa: CAWSTQGNTEAFF
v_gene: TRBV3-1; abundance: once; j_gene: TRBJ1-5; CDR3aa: CASSQEGGGRNQPQHF
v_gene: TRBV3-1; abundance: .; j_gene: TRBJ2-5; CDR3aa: CASSQVETQYF
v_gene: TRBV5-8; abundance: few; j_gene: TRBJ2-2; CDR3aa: CASSPGLAETTGELFF
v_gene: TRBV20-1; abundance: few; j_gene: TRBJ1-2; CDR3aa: CSARMRSNYGYTF
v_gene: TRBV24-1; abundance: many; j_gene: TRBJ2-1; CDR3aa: CATSDSSGASSYNEQFF
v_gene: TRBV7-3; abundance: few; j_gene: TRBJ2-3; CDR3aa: CASSGGSGRVDTQYF
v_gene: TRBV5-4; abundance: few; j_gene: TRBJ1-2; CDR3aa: CASSARMKSSGYTF
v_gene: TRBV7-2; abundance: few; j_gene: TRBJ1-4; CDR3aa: CASSSPGTLRDEKLFF
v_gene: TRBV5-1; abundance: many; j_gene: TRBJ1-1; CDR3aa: CASSLAGTGENTEAFF
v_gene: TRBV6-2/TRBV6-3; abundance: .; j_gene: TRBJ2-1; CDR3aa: CASSYLLTSGRMNEQFF
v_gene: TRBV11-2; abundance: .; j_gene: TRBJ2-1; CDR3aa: CASSFELVPYKEQFF
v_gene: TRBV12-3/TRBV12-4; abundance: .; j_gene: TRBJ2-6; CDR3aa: CASSPRTGANSGANVLTF